This T cell receptor beta chain was observed in a study of graft-versus-host responses after intestinal transplantation. Study summary: All of the recipients had induction that used anti-thymocyte globulin, then tacrolimus and steroids for three to four years. Study-wide results and caveats: Recipient bone marrow held GvH clones, some seen earlier in ileum or blood.

Clones were sequenced by immunoSEQ multiplex PCR, and TCRdb holds only the in-frame ones, with some missing. The table lists 55,000 to 70,000 clones, under 95% of them singletons, with approximately 2.7% in the top ten. For this clone: No antigen is known for it.

The receptor was isolated from a human patient who received an intestinal transplant, so some T cells may come from the graft donor. The specimen was PBMCs, collected roughly 120 days after intestinal transplantation.

For the CDR3, the DNA is TGCGCCAGCAGTGAAAATATCGGGGGGGAGACCCAGTACTTC. The encoded protein is CASSENIGGETQYF. The V gene is TRBV10-2, the J gene TRBJ2-5, with 7 nucleotides matching TRBD2. Germline CDR1 is WSHSY and CDR2 is SAAADI. With V trimmed by 3 bases and J by 5 bases, 6 bases remained unmatched. The CDR3 is made up of 14 amino acids.